These T cell receptor beta chains were read from a single sample in a study of T-cell memory formation after mild COVID-19. TCRdb passed the 5' RACE reads through MiXCR, listing each CDR3 protein once. The table lists a few hundred thousand distinct CDR3 sequences, 20% to 25% of them singletons. The sample was PBMCs or a T cell subset sorted from them (not recorded which). The receptors here all came from a man between 18 and 29 years old who had mild COVID-19 (a few samples of this study predate the infection). Cell type and time point are not known. CDR3s include the opening cysteine and the closing phenylalanine or tryptophan. D genes are given only for firm matches. Only part of the rows carry a size: once, few, many, or a class if the clone is expanded.

few | - | TRBJ2-5 | TRBV7-9 | TGTGCCAGCAACGTCATCCAAGAGACCCAGTACTTC | CASNVIQETQYF
- | - | TRBJ2-1 | TRBV2 | TGTGCCAGCAGGACGGACACGATCAATGAGCAGTTCTTC | CASRTDTINEQFF
few | - | TRBJ1-1 | TRBV4-1 | TGCGCCAGCAGCCAAGATCCTGGGGGGCCCGCTTTCTTT | CASSQDPGGPAFF
few | TRBD2 | TRBJ2-3 | TRBV7-2 | TGTGCCAGCAGCTCGGGACTAGCGTGGGGAGATACGCAGTATTTT | CASSSGLAWGDTQYF
- | - | TRBJ1-3 | TRBV28 | TGTGCCAGCGGAGTAGGTGTCGTCTCTGGAAACACCATATATTTT | CASGVGVVSGNTIYF
- | - | TRBJ1-3 | TRBV29-1 | TGCAGCGTTGGGATGGGCCACGGAAACACCATATATTTT | CSVGMGHGNTIYF
- | - | TRBJ2-4 | TRBV12-3/TRBV12-4 | TGTGCCAGCAGAACGCCGGACAACATTCAGTACTTC | CASRTPDNIQYF
- | - | TRBJ1-2 | TRBV6-2/TRBV6-3 | TGTGCCAGCAGTTACTGGGGGAACTATGGCTACACCTTC | CASSYWGNYGYTF
once | - | TRBJ2-1 | TRBV7-3 | TGTGCCAGCGGGATAACCTACAATGAGCAGTTCTTC | CASGITYNEQFF
- | - | TRBJ2-2 | TRBV5-1 | TGCGCCAGCAGCCCCGTTCCGCCCGGGGAGCTGTTTTTT | CASSPVPPGELFF
few | TRBD1 | TRBJ2-1 | TRBV19 | TGTGCCAGTAGTGATTCCACCGGGACAGGTCAGTTCTTC | CASSDSTGTGQFF
- | TRBD1 | TRBJ2-7 | TRBV14 | TGTGCCAGCAGCTATCTGGACAGGGGACTCTACGAGCAGTACTTC | CASSYLDRGLYEQYF
- | - | TRBJ1-4 | TRBV6-2/TRBV6-3 | TGTGCCAGCAGCAGGGTTATGGAAAAACTGTTTTTT | CASSRVMEKLFF
few | - | TRBJ2-3 | TRBV28 | TGTGCCAGCAGTCCACAAAGGGGACTCCGTTCCGGGGATACGCAGTATTTT | CASSPQRGLRSGDTQYF
few | - | TRBJ2-5 | TRBV7-9 | TGTGCCAGCAGGCGACTAGTCGAGACCCAGTACTTC | CASRRLVETQYF
- | TRBD2 | TRBJ2-1 | TRBV6-5 | TGTGCCAGCAGACAGACTAGCGGGGGGGCACGGGAGCAGTTCTTC | CASRQTSGGAREQFF
- | TRBD1 | TRBJ2-3 | TRBV5-1 | TGCGCCAGCAGCAAGGCCGGGACAGCGCGCACAGATACGCAGTATTTT | CASSKAGTARTDTQYF
few | - | TRBJ2-1 | TRBV7-9 | TGTGCCAGCAGCCACTCCGGGGGTCGCTACAATGAGCAGTTCTTC | CASSHSGGRYNEQFF
once | TRBD1 | TRBJ2-1 | TRBV29-1 | TGCAGCGCTAGGACAGGGAGGTTGTTCAATGAGCAGTTCTTC | CSARTGRLFNEQFF
- | - | TRBJ2-1 | TRBV14 | TGTGCCAGCAGCCAGGGGGTCCAGAATGAGCAGTTCTTC | CASSQGVQNEQFF
- | - | TRBJ1-1 | TRBV28 | TGTGCCAGCAGTTTCGGGTCGACAGGAAACACTGAAGCTTTCTTT | CASSFGSTGNTEAFF
few | TRBD2 | TRBJ2-1 | TRBV9 | TGTGCCAGCAGCTTCTCAGGGAGCGCGGGGGAATACAATGAGCAGTTCTTC | CASSFSGSAGEYNEQFF
few | - | TRBJ1-2 | TRBV20-1 | TGCAGTGCTAGAGACTGGGATAACTATGGCTACACCTTC | CSARDWDNYGYTF
- | TRBD1 | TRBJ1-5 | TRBV12-3/TRBV12-4 | TGTGCCAGCAGTTTGGCAGGGGGTCATCAGCCCCAGCATTTT | CASSLAGGHQPQHF
many | TRBD2 | TRBJ2-1 | TRBV27 | TGTGCCAGCAGTTTATGGGCGGGGGGGCCAATTTCCAATGAGCAGTTCTTC | CASSLWAGGPISNEQFF
- | - | TRBJ2-1 | TRBV11-3 | TGTGCCAGCAGCTTAGTGGAGGGGGAGGCCCCCTACAATGAGCAGTTCTTC | CASSLVEGEAPYNEQFF
many | - | TRBJ2-2 | TRBV28 | TGTGCCAGCAACCGGGGGACGGGGGAGCTGTTTTTT | CASNRGTGELFF
- | - | TRBJ1-5 | TRBV5-1 | TGCGCCAGCAGCTTGGGTGGGTTGGGGGATCGGCCCCAGCATTTT | CASSLGGLGDRPQHF
- | TRBD2 | TRBJ2-1 | TRBV14 | TGTGCCAGCAGCCACACTAGCGGGGGCCAGGTCAATGAGCAGTTCTTC | CASSHTSGGQVNEQFF
- | TRBD2 | TRBJ2-2 | TRBV4-3 | TGCGCCAGCAGCCAAGTTCCGGGGGGGCTTGGCGGGGAGCTGTTTTTT | CASSQVPGGLGGELFF
few | - | TRBJ2-3 | TRBV20-1 | TGCAGTGCTCACGGTGGGGGCCGGAGAGATTTT | CSAHGGGRRDF
- | - | TRBJ1-5 | TRBV10-3 | TGTGCCATCACAGAGGACAGAAATCAGCCCCAGCATTTT | CAITEDRNQPQHF
once | - | TRBJ2-5 | TRBV28 | TGTGCCAGCAGTTCTACTAGGCCCCAGTACTTC | CASSSTRPQYF
- | - | TRBJ1-6 | TRBV12-3/TRBV12-4 | TGTGCCAGCACTAGACAGGCTACTGGTTCACCCCTCCACTTT | CASTRQATGSPLHF
- | TRBD2 | TRBJ2-3 | TRBV4-3 | TGCGCCAGCAGCCAAGACTGGGGGGGTCTCACAGATACGCAGTATTTT | CASSQDWGGLTDTQYF
- | - | TRBJ2-5 | TRBV18 | TGTGCCAGCTCCACTTTAAGGGACCTGGGAGAGACCCAGTACTTC | CASSTLRDLGETQYF
- | TRBD1 | TRBJ2-2 | TRBV5-1 | TGCGCCAGCAGCTTGCAGGGGGCGGACACCGGGGAGCTGTTTTTT | CASSLQGADTGELFF
few | TRBD1 | TRBJ2-5 | TRBV15 | TGTGCCACCAGCAGAGAATATCATGACCGGACAGGGGTCGAAGAGACCCAGTACTTC | CATSREYHDRTGVEETQYF
- | TRBD2 | TRBJ2-3 | TRBV18 | TGTGCCAGCTCACCACTAGTCACTAGCGGGCCAGATACGCAGTATTTT | CASSPLVTSGPDTQYF
few | TRBD2 | TRBJ2-3 | TRBV28 | TGTGCCAGCATAGATCTGACTAGCGGCACAGATACGCAGTATTTT | CASIDLTSGTDTQYF
- | - | TRBJ2-4 | TRBV5-6 | TGTGCCAGCAGTTCCCAGTCTGAAGGGGCCAAAAACATTCAGTACTTC | CASSSQSEGAKNIQYF
few | - | TRBJ2-5 | TRBV6-5 | TGTGCCAGCAGTTACTCGCGATCCCAGTACTTC | CASSYSRSQYF
few | - | TRBJ1-5 | TRBV3-1 | TGTGCCAGCAGCCAAGAGTCCAGAAATCAGCCCCAGCATTTT | CASSQESRNQPQHF
- | - | TRBJ1-2 | TRBV6-5 | TGTGCCAGCAGCCTCTCAAGGGCAGGCCCCTATGGCTACACCTTC | CASSLSRAGPYGYTF
- | TRBD2 | TRBJ2-1 | TRBV10-3 | TGTGCCATCAGGGGGACTAGCTTCGGCTACAATGAGCAGTTCTTC | CAIRGTSFGYNEQFF
few | - | TRBJ1-2 | TRBV9 | TGTGCCAGCAGCCCTGCTCGTGGGTATGGCTACACCTTC | CASSPARGYGYTF
- | - | TRBJ1-2 | TRBV7-2 | TGTGCCAGCAGCCACTTGGCCAGGTCCAGTAAATATGGCTACACCTTC | CASSHLARSSKYGYTF
many | - | TRBJ1-1 | TRBV9 | TGTGCCAGCAGGAAAATCGGGGGGGTGAACACTGAAGCTTTCTTT | CASRKIGGVNTEAFF
many | - | TRBJ2-1 | TRBV4-1 | TGCGCCAGCAGCCAAGTTTTAGACAATGAGCAGTTCTTC | CASSQVLDNEQFF
few | TRBD1 | TRBJ2-4 | TRBV7-9 | TGTGCCAGCAGCTTGGGGACAGGGTTAAGAGACATTCAGTACTTC | CASSLGTGLRDIQYF
- | TRBD1 | TRBJ1-2 | TRBV4-3 | TGCGCCAGCAGCCATGGGCCAGGGGGTGGCTACACCTTC | CASSHGPGGGYTF
- | - | TRBJ2-1 | TRBV4-3 | TGCGCCAGCAGCCAAGATCCGAATTACCTGGGCTACAATGAGCAGTTCTTC | CASSQDPNYLGYNEQFF